This entry concerns a single T cell receptor (beta chain). Sequenced by immunoSEQ multiplex PCR; TCRdb stores in-frame clones only, minus some. The sample records about 170,000 clones, roughly 93% being singletons. The sample belongs to a study of blood T cell repertoires in COVID-19. The length of the CDR3 is 14 residues. Germline values: CDR1 LNHNV, CDR2 YYDKDF (reference sequence). V was clipped by 0 bases and J by 7 bases, with 12 bases between them. The sample consisted of peripheral blood. This chain joins TRBV15 and TRBJ1-2; D might be TRBD1 (5 bases). The sequence was obtained from a man between 18 and 35 years old with COVID-19, enrolled during active disease. The chain's CDR3 is CATSRDRQWLGYTF. The DNA of the CDR3 is TGTGCCACCAGCAGAGACCGACAGTGGCTTGGCTACACCTTC.